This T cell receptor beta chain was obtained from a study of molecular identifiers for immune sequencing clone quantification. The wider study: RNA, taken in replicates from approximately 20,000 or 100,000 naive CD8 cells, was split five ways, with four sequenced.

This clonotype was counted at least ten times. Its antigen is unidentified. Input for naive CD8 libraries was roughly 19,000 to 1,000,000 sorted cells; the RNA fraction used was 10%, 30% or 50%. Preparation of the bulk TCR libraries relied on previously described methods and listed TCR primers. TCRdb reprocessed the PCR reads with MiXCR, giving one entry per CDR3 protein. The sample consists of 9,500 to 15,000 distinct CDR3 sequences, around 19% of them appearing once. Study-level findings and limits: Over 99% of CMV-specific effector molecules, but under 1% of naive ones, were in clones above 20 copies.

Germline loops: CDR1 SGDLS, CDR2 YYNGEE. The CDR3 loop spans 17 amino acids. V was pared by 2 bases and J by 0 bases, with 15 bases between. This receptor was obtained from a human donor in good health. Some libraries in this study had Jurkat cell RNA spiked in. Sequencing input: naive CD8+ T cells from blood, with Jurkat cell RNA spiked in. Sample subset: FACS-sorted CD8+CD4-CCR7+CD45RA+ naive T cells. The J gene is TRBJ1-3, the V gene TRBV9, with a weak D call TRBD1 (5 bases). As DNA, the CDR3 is TGTGCCAGCAGCGTCACGGCGGGGCACTCCTCTGGAAACACCATATATTTT. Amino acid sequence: CASSVTAGHSSGNTIYF.